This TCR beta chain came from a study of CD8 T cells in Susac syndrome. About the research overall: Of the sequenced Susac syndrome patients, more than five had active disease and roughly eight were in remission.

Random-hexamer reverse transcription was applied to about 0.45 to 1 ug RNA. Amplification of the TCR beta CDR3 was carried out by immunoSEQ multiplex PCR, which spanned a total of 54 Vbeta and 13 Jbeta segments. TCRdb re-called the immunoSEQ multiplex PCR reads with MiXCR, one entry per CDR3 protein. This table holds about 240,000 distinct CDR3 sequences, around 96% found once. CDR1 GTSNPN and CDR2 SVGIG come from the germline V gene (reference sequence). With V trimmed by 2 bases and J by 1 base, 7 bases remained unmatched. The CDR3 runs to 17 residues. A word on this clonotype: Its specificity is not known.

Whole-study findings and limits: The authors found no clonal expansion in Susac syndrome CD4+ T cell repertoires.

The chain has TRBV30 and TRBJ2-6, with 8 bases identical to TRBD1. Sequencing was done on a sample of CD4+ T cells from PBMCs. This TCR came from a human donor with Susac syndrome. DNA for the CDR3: TGTGCCTGGAGTCAGGGGGCAAGACAGTCTGGGGCCAACGTCCTGACTTTC. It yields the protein CAWSQGARQSGANVLTF.